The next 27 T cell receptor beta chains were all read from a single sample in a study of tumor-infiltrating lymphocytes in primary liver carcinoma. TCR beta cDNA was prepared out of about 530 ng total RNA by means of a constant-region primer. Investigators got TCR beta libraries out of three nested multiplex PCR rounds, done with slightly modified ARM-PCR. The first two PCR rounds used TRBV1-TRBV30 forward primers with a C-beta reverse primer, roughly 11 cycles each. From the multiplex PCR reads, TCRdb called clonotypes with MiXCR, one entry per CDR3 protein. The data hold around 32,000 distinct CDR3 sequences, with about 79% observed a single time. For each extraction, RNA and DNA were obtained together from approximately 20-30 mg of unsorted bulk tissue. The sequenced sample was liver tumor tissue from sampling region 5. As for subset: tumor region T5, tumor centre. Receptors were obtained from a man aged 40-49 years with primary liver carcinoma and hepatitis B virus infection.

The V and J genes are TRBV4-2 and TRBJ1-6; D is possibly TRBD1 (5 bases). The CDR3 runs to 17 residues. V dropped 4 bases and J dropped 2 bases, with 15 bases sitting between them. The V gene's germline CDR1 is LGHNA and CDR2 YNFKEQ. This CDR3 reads CASSRDPGRTYNSPLHF. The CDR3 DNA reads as TGTGCCAGCAGCCGAGATCCGGGGCGGACCTATAATTCACCCCTCCACTTT.

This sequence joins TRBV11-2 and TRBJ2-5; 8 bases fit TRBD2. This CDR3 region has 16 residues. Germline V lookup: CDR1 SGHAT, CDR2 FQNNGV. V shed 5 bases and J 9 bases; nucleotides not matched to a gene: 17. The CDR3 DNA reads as TGTGCCAGCAGCCACACTCCCGGCGGGGGGAAAGGGGCCCAGTACTTC. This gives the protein CASSHTPGGGKGAQYF.

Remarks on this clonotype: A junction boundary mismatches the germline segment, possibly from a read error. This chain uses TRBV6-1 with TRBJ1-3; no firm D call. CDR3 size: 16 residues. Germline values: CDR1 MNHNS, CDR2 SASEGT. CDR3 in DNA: TGTGCCAGCAGTGTTCGCGGGATCCTCTCTGGAAAAACCATATATTTT. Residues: CASSVRGILSGKTIYF.

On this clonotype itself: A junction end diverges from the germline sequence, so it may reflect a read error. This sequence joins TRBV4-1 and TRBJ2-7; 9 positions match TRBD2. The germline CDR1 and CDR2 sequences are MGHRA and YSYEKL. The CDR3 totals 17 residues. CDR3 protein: CARSPPYGAGGLGDQYF. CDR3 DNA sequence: TGCGCCAGGAGCCCTCCCTATGGCGCGGGAGGGCTCGGCGACCAGTACTTC.

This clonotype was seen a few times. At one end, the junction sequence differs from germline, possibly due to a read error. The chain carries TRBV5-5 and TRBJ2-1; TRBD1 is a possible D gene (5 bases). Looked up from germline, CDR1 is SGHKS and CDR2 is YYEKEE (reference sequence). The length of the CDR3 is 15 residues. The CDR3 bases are TGTGCCAGCAGCCCTGGACATGGTTCCTACAACGAGCAGCTCTTC. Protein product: CASSPGHGSYNEQLF.

CDR3 DNA: TGTGCCAGCAGCTCATACCTAGTTAGTGAGCAGTTCTTC. Encoded protein: CASSSYLVSEQFF. The chain has TRBV11-2 and TRBJ2-1; no definite D call. Germline V gene data show CDR1 as SGHAT and CDR2 as FQNNGV. The CDR3 extends over 13 amino acids. Trimming left V 4 bases short and J 9 bases short, with 13 bases between.

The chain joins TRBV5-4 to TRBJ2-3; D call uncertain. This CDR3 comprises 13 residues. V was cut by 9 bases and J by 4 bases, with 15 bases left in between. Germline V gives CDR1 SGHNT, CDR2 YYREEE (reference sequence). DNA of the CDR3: TGTGCCATCAGTCGGCAAGGGTCAGATACGCAGTATTTT. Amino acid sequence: CAISRQGSDTQYF.

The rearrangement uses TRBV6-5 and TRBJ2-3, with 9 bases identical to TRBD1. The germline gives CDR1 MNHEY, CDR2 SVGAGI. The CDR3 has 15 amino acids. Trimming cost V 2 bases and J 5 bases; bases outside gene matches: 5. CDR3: CASSYAGQGIDTQYF. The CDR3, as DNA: TGTGCCAGCAGTTACGCGGGACAGGGCATAGATACGCAGTATTTT.

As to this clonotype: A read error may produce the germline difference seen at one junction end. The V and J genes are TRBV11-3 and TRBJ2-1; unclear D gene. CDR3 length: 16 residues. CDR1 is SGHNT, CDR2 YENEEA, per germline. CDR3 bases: TGTGCCAGCAGCTCAGGCGGCAGGAGCTCCTTCAATGAGCAGCTCTTC. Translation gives CASSSGGRSSFNEQLF.

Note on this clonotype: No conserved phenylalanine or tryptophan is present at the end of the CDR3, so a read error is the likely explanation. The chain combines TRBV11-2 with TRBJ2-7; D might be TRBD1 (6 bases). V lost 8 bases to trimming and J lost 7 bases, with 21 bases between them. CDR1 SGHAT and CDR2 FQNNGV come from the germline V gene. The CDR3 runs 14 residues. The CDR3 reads CASRPNAQGGEQYI. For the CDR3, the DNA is TGTGCCAGCCGACCTAATGCACAGGGCGGTGAGCAGTACATC.

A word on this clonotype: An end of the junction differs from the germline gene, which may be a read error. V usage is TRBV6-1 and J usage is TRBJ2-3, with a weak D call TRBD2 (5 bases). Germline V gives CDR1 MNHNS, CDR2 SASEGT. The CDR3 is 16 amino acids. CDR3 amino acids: CVSSDPRLTGADTQYF. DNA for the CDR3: TGTGTCAGCAGTGACCCTCGACTAACGGGCGCAGATACGCAGTATTTT.

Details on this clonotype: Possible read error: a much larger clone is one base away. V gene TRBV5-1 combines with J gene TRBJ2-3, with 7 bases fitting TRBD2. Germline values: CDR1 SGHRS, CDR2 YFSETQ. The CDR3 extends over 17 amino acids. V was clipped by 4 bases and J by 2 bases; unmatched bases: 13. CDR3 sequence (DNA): TGCGCCAGCAGCACTCCGGGACTACCTTTTCTCACAGATACGCAGTATTTT. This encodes CASSTPGLPFLTDTQYF.

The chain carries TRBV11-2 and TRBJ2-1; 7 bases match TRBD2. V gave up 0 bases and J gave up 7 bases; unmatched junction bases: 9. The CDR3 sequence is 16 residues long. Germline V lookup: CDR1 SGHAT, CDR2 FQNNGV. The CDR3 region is CASSLDLLAATNEQFF. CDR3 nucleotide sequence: TGTGCCAGCAGCTTAGATCTCCTAGCGGCAACGAATGAGCAGTTCTTC.

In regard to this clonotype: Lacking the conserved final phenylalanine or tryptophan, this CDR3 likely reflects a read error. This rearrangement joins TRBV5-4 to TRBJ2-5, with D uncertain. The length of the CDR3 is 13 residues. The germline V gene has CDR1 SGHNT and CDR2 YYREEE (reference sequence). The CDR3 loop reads CVSTSRPQETQYS. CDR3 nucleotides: TGTGTCAGCACCTCAAGGCCGCAAGAGACCCAGTACTCC.

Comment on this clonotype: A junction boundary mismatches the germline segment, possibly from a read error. CDR3 DNA: TGCGCTAGCAACCAAGATCGGGAGACTCCCTACGAGCAATACTTC. Translated: CASNQDRETPYEQYF. The rearrangement joins TRBV4-3 to TRBJ2-7, with TRBD2 as a possible D gene (6 bases). This CDR3 contains 15 residues. CDR1 LGHNA and CDR2 YSLEER come from the germline V gene.

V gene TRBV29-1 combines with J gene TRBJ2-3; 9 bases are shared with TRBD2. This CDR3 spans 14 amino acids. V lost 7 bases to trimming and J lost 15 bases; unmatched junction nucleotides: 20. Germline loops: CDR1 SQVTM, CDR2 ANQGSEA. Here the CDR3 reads CSALTSGGWGMQYF. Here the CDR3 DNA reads TGCAGCGCCCTGACTAGCGGAGGGTGGGGTATGCAATATTTT.

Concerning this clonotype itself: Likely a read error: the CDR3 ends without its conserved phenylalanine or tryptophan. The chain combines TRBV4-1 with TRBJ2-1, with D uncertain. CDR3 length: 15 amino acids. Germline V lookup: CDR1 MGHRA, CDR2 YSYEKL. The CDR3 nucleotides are TGCGCCAGCACCCAAAGATCTATGACCTACAATGAGCAGTTCATC. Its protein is CASTQRSMTYNEQFI.

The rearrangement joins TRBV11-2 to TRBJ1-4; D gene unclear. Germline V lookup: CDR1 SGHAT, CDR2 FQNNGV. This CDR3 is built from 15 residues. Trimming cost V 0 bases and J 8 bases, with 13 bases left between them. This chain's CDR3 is CASSLDGFADEKLFF. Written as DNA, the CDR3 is TGTGCCAGCAGCTTAGATGGGTTCGCTGACGAAAAACTGTTTTTT.

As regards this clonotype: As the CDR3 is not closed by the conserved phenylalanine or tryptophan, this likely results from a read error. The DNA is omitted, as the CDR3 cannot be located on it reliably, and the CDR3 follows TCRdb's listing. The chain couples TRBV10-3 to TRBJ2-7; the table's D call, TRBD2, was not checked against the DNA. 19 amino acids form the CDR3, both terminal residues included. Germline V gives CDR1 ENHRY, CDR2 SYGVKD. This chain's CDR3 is CAITKRSGLAGGFSYEQYL.

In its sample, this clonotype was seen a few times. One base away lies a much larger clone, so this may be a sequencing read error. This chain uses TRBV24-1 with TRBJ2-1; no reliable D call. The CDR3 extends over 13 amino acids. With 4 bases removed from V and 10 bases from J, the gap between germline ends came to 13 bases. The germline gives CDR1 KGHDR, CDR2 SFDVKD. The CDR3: CATSDPTKPEQFF. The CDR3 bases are TGTGCCACCAGTGACCCTACTAAGCCCGAGCAGTTCTTC.

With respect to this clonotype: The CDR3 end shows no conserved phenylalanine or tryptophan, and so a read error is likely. CDR3 sequence (DNA): TGCGCCAGCAGTTATCATCTAGACAGGGCATACGAGCAGTACTTA. Amino acids: CASSYHLDRAYEQYL. The chain combines TRBV6-2 or TRBV6-3 with TRBJ2-7; TRBD1 aligns across 7 bases. Germline CDR1 is MNHEY and CDR2 is SVGEGT. The CDR3 length is 15 residues.

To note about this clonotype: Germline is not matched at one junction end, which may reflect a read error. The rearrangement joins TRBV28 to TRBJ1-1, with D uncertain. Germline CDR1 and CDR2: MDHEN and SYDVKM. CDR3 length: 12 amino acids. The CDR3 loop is CASRDHTTEAFF. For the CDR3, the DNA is TGTGCCAGCCGCGATCATACCACTGAGGCTTTCTTT.

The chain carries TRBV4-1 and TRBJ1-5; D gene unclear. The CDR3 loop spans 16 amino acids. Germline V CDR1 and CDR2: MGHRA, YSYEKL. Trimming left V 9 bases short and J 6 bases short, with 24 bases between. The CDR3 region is CARRKVAGPARQPQHF. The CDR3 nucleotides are TGCGCCAGAAGGAAAGTGGCAGGTCCGGCACGTCAGCCCCAGCATTTT.

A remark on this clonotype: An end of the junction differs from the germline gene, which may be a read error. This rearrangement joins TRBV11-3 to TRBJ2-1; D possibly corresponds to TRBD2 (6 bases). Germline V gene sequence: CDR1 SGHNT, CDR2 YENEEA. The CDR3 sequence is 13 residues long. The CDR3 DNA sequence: TGTGCCAGCAGCTCAGGGACTGTGAATGAGCGGTTCTTC. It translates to CASSSGTVNERFF.

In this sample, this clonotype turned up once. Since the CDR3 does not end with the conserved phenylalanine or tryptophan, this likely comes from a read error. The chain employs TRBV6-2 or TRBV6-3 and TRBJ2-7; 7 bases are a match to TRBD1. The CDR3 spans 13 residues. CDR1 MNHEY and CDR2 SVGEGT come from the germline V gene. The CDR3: CASTWDSSYEQYY. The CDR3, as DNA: TGTGCCAGCACCTGGGACAGCTCCTATGAGCAGTACTAC.

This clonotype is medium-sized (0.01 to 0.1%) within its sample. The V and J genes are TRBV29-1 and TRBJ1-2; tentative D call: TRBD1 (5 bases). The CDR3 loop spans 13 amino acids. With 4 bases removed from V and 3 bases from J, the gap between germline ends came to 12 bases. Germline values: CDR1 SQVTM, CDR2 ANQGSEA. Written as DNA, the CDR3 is TGCAGCGTTGCCCTAAGAGGGGACTATGGCTACACCTTC. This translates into CSVALRGDYGYTF.

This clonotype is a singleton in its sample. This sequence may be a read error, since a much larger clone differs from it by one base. Written as DNA, the CDR3 is TGTGCCTGCAGTGAACAGAGAGAGACCCAGTACTTC. This translates into CACSEQRETQYF. This chain connects TRBV25-1 to TRBJ2-5, with unresolved D. The CDR3 consists of 12 residues. The germline V gene has CDR1 MGHDK and CDR2 SYGVNS.